The source of this T cell receptor beta chain is a study of long-term antiretroviral therapy in people with HIV (dated 2022 in TCRdb). With regard to the full study: The earliest samples were collected approximately a decade before the 2015 WHO recommendation for immediate ART, a period when ART was typically delayed until CD4 counts fell. No cross-contamination during QIAcube processing turned up in test extractions that ran a monoclonal T-cell line alongside about 35 polyclonal samples. Among the approximately 30 participants with HIV, eleven to twelve were female. A total of 192 cryopreserved PBMC samples came from 25 to 35 adults with confirmed HIV infection and were collected serially over a mean of roughly 6 years (range 1-12). A retrospective serial study tested whether ART initiation and durable HIV suppression were associated with changes in peripheral blood TRB repertoire composition and diversity. What the research found in general, with its limitations: Starting ART was linked to a significant rise in TRB diversity, yet even after long-term ART the diversity remained significantly lower than in transplant donor controls. Inferences about post-ART repertoire changes are limited because no data were available on ART adherence, viral resistance or therapy changes. The samples span the years 2004 to 2017, and the ART regimens used may be less effective than current regimens. HIV repertoires had narrower CDR3 length ranges than controls, and the network structure suggested an antigen-experienced repertoire that shifted only slightly toward naive after ART. Unsorted PBMC were profiled instead of sorted CD4+ and CD8+ T cells because pre-ART samples had limited cell numbers. Expanded TRB clones identified before ART initiation dominated the repertoire across all time points, though the dominance fluctuated and decreased in many PLHIV after ART. Owing to limited PBMC availability, only the TCR beta chain was sequenced, without alpha chain pairing.

The immunoSEQ hsTCRB v3.0 assay was used at survey level resolution to sequence the TRB variable region. A depth of roughly 35,000-55,000 T-cell genomes per sample was targeted for TRB sequencing. TRB libraries were pooled and sequenced on an Illumina MiSeq using a v3 150-cycle kit. Per the source publication's procedure: Repertoire analysis was performed in R inside a reproducible Nextflow workflow that covered QC, data transformation and analysis. LymphoSeq2, an R package for exploring AIRR-Seq data, was used to implement the custom analyses. A handful of samples that yielded fewer than 5000 total TRB sequences were excluded, so that approximately 170 HIV repertoires were analyzed. Among the roughly 190 retained HIV repertoires, 55 to 65 were collected before ART initiation and about 130 were collected after ART initiation. Repertoires were downsampled to 5000 TRB nucleotide sequences, and summary statistics were averaged over 100 downsampling iterations. The analysis kept only TRB sequences whose CDR3 regions were at least seven amino acids long. Diversity was measured with a Shannon entropy-derived clonality score and the Gini coefficient. In the repertoire networks, any two of the top 5000 CDR3 amino acid sequences were linked whenever the two sequences differed by an edit distance of one. For TRB CDR3 amino acid sequences, GLIPH2 was used to predict antigen specificity groups and MHC restriction. Known CMV, EBV, HIV or tissue antigen associations were flagged by matching CDR3 amino acid sequences against VDJdb and McPAS-TCR. Pre-ART, post-ART and control groups were compared with Wilcoxon signed-rank tests and Holm-Bonferroni correction. TCRdb holds this immuneACCESS table with in-frame rearrangements only. Some clones are missing; in checked studies, unresolved V genes explain under half, and the rest has no known cause. V, J and clone size were drawn from that table, and D and trimming were deduced from the DNA. In all, the sample holds tens of thousands of clones, and around 84% of those were seen once. The ten largest make up under 3% of the sample.

Compared with germline, V lacks 8 bases and J lacks 2 bases; bases without a gene match: 12. Looking up the germline V gene yields CDR1 MDHEN and CDR2 SYDVKM. From the cysteine up to the phenylalanine, the CDR3 has a length of 16 residues. CDR3 DNA is the only sequence kept; it has 48 bases, read in frame from the first base. This clone was counted between two and nine times. This clone's antigen is unknown. No clone much larger than this one lies a single base away; base qualities are absent. Participants were included only if at least one PBMC sample before ART initiation and at least two post-ART samples were available. Every participant with HIV received treatment in the United States of America. Before DNA extraction, cryopreserved samples of about 1-11 million PBMC were thawed and then washed. At the time of the earliest PBMC sample, participants with HIV were aged between about 23 and 54 years. Per participant, PBMC samples came from 1-4 timepoints prior to ART initiation and 2-8 timepoints following ART initiation, for a median of 7 samples. Serial HIV viral load, CD4+ T-cell count, ART history and demographic data were obtained for every participant. Genomic DNA was extracted from unsorted PBMC with a Qiagen kit on a QIAcube, processed in batches of 12 samples.

The rearrangement joined TRBV28 to TRBJ1-5; 7 middle bases align to TRBD1. The source is a woman under 30 with HIV. Source: unsorted PBMCs, taken 0.8 years after starting antiretroviral therapy. The CDR3 is CASRRDSPLGNQPQHF. The sequenced DNA: TGTGCCAGCCGTCGGGACAGCCCCCTTGGCAATCAGCCCCAGCATTTT.